This entry lists 32 T cell receptor beta chains sequenced from one sample in a study of blood T cell repertoires in COVID-19. TCRdb's table, derived via immunoSEQ multiplex PCR, lists solely in-frame clones and lacks some. The sample yields roughly 62,000 clones, approximately 80% seen once. Input material: peripheral blood. All receptors derive from a man between 25 and 39 years old with COVID-19, enrolled during active disease.

This chain connects TRBV28 to TRBJ2-7, with TRBD1 matching over 9 bases. Germline trimming cut 6 bases from V and 7 bases from J; bases unmatched to any gene: 13. The V gene's germline CDR1 is MDHEN and CDR2 SYDVKM. The CDR3 spans 15 residues. DNA of the CDR3: TGTGCCAGCAGGAAAACAGGGGGCGCCCTTGGAGAGCAGTACTTC. Its protein product is CASRKTGGALGEQYF. Variable domain in full (rest from reference TRBV28 and TRBJ2-7): DVKVTQSSRYLVKRTGEKVFLECVQDMDHENMFWYRQDPGLGLRLIYFSYDVKMKEKGDIPEGYSVSREKKERFSLILESASTNQTSMYLCASRKTGGALGEQYFGPGTRLTVT.

The gene calls are TRBV20-1 and TRBJ1-2; TRBD1 is a possible D gene (5 bases). Per germline, CDR1 DFQATT and CDR2 SNEGSKA (reference sequence). Deletions cut 5 bases from V and 11 bases from J, with 12 bases between. The CDR3 covers 10 residues. This CDR3 is CSAHLEGYTF. DNA of the CDR3: TGCAGTGCTCACCTGGAGGGGTACACCTTC.

The V gene is TRBV29-1, the J gene TRBJ1-2; the D gene is possibly TRBD1 (6 bases). The CDR3 is 12 residues long. V shed 6 bases and J shed 10 bases, with 18 bases lying between them. The germline V gene encodes CDR1 SQVTM and CDR2 ANQGSEA. CDR3 nucleotides: TGCAGCGTGCCAGGGGACCGAGGAAACTACACCTTC. Translated, it gives CSVPGDRGNYTF.

The genes are TRBV30 and TRBJ1-5; 10 bases line up with TRBD1. The V segment lost 3 bases and the J segment 7 bases; nucleotides outside the gene matches: 6. Germline assignment: CDR1 GTSNPN and CDR2 SVGIG (reference sequence). CDR3 length: 14 residues. This chain's CDR3 is CAWSVGQGGQPQHF. The CDR3 DNA reads as TGTGCCTGGAGCGTTGGACAGGGGGGGCAGCCCCAGCATTTT.

The CDR3 sequence is CASSEDRFRTEAFF. The CDR3 DNA sequence: TGTGCCAGCAGTGAAGACAGGTTCAGAACTGAAGCTTTCTTT. V usage is TRBV2 and J usage is TRBJ1-1; weak D call: TRBD1 (5 bases). CDR1 and CDR2 from the germline V gene are SNHLY and FYNNEI. This CDR3 region has 14 residues. Trimming left V 1 base short and J 5 bases short, with 11 bases between.

The V call is TRBV27, the J call TRBJ2-3, with 13 bases aligning to TRBD2. The junction had 0 bases not matched to a gene; V was cut back by 2 bases and J by 1 base. This CDR3 comprises 16 residues. CDR1 and CDR2 (germline): MNHEY, SMNVEV (reference sequence). In nucleotides, the CDR3 is TGTGCCAGCAGTTTAGGACTAGCGGGAGGCACAGATACGCAGTATTTT. Translating gives CASSLGLAGGTDTQYF.

This clone has just a few counts. This chain links TRBV18 with TRBJ1-2, with D unclear. This CDR3 has 16 amino acids. V dropped 2 bases and J dropped 9 bases, with 22 bases sitting between them. The germline V gene encodes CDR1 KGHSH and CDR2 LQKENI. In DNA, the CDR3 is TGTGCCAGCTCACCAAATTCGGGTTCCCTGATCAGTAGCTACACCTTC. This sequence encodes CASSPNSGSLISSYTF.

This rearrangement joins TRBV7-6 to TRBJ2-7, with D tentatively TRBD1 (6 bases). CDR3 length equals 13 residues. V lost 1 base, J lost 6 bases, and 10 bases lay in between. The V gene's germline CDR1 is SGHVS and CDR2 FNYEAQ. The DNA of the CDR3 is TGTGCCAGCAGCTTAGAACAGGGAAGCGAGCAGTACTTC. Translating gives CASSLEQGSEQYF.

The chain has TRBV24-1 and TRBJ2-3; D possibly corresponds to TRBD1 (6 bases). Germline-derived CDR1 and CDR2 are KGHDR and SFDVKD. Between the trimmed V and J ends, which lost 4 bases and 2 bases, there was a span of 12 bases. This CDR3 is 15 amino acids long. The CDR3 loop is CATSDLDRSTDTQYF. The CDR3 region has the DNA TGTGCCACCAGTGACCTGGACAGATCCACAGATACGCAGTATTTT.

V and J are TRBV5-5 and TRBJ2-7; no clear D gene. The CDR3 runs to 13 residues. Germline assignment: CDR1 SGHKS and CDR2 YYEKEE (reference sequence). V was clipped by 4 bases and J by 7 bases, with 15 bases between them. As DNA, the CDR3 is TGTGCCAGCAGCGGCGGATCTCGTAGAGAGCAGTACTTC. Translated: CASSGGSRREQYF.

The chain combines TRBV24-1 with TRBJ1-4; 10 nucleotides line up with TRBD1. This CDR3 spans 13 amino acids. V shed 9 bases, J shed 7 bases, and the junction held 4 bases outside the gene matches. Per the germline V gene, CDR1 is KGHDR and CDR2 is SFDVKD. The CDR3 bases are TGTGCCACCGAGGACAGGGGGGCTGAAAAACTGTTTTTT. Residues: CATEDRGAEKLFF.

There are a few counts of this clone. The CDR3 DNA reads as TGTGCCAGCAGTGGGGGACTGCCCACAGATACGCAGTATTTT. Its translation is CASSGGLPTDTQYF. The chain has TRBV25-1 and TRBJ2-3, with D perhaps matching TRBD2 (6 bases). Per the germline V gene, CDR1 is MGHDK and CDR2 is SYGVNS. Deletions cut 4 bases from V and 2 bases from J, with 10 bases between. CDR3 size: 14 residues.

The chain carries TRBV6-6 and TRBJ2-7, with D possibly matching TRBD1 (5 bases). V lost 2 bases to trimming and J lost 9 bases, with 20 bases between them. This CDR3 spans 15 amino acids. The germline CDR1 and CDR2 sequences are MNHNY and SVGAGI (reference sequence). This CDR3 is CASSYGAELGSGQYF. The CDR3 nucleotides read TGTGCCAGCAGTTACGGGGCGGAGCTTGGGTCAGGGCAGTACTTC.

The chain has TRBV10-2 and TRBJ1-1; TRBD1 matches at 8 bases. There are 15 residues in the CDR3. Germline CDR1 reads WSHSY; CDR2 reads SAAADI. V was clipped by 6 bases and J by 7 bases; unmatched bases: 13. Here the CDR3 reads CASRDLIGQGSEAFF. Written as DNA, the CDR3 is TGCGCCAGCAGGGACTTGATTGGACAGGGAAGTGAAGCTTTCTTT.

This rearrangement joins TRBV6-1 to TRBJ2-3; 11 nucleotides match TRBD2. There are 16 residues in the CDR3. In germline, CDR1 is MNHNS, CDR2 SASEGT. J was trimmed by 3 bases and V by 4 bases; bases with no gene match: 6. The DNA of the CDR3 is TGTGCCAGCAGTGGACGACTAGCGGGATCAACAGATACGCAGTATTTT. Translated: CASSGRLAGSTDTQYF.

The chain employs TRBV4-3 and TRBJ2-6; 9 nucleotides match TRBD1. V lost 1 base and J lost 4; bases outside the gene matches: 8. The CDR3 has 18 amino acids. The V gene's germline CDR1 is LGHNA and CDR2 YSLEER. The CDR3, as DNA: TGCGCCAGCAGCCAAGTAACCGGACAGGGGTTCGGGGCCAACGTCCTGACTTTC. This sequence encodes CASSQVTGQGFGANVLTF.

This clone has just one count. The rearrangement joins TRBV14 to TRBJ2-2; the match to TRBD2 covers 11 bases. V was clipped by 4 bases and J by 4 bases; unmatched bases: 5. Germline V gene sequence: CDR1 SGHDN, CDR2 FVKESK. The CDR3 is 16 amino acids. CDR3 in amino acids: CASSRYSGRGTGELFF. Written as DNA, the CDR3 is TGTGCCAGCAGCCGGTATAGCGGGAGGGGCACCGGGGAGCTGTTTTTT.

The chain uses TRBV2 and TRBJ2-7; D is possibly TRBD2 (5 bases). The ends were cut back, 8 bases at V and 2 bases at J, with 7 bases in the middle. Germline V gene data show CDR1 as SNHLY and CDR2 as FYNNEI. This CDR3 has 11 residues. CDR3 residues: CASSGAYEQYF. Written as DNA, the CDR3 is TGTGCCAGCTCCGGGGCCTACGAGCAGTACTTC.

The rearrangement uses TRBV19 and TRBJ1-2, with D possibly matching TRBD1 (5 bases). Trimming pared 7 bases from V and 0 bases from J, leaving 15 bases between. This CDR3 spans 15 amino acids. Germline values: CDR1 LNHDA, CDR2 SQIVND (reference sequence). CDR3 in amino acids: CASTPGKGSNYGYTF. The DNA of the CDR3 is TGTGCCAGTACCCCCGGAAAGGGGTCTAACTATGGCTACACCTTC.

The V and J genes are TRBV7-9 and TRBJ2-1; D remains unclear. CDR3 length: 14 residues. Germline values: CDR1 SEHNR, CDR2 FQNEAQ (reference sequence). The ends were cut back, 5 bases at V and 1 base at J, with 9 bases in the middle. The CDR3 loop reads CASSDSSSYNEQFF. CDR3 in DNA: TGTGCCAGCAGCGATAGTTCGTCCTACAATGAGCAGTTCTTC. The entire variable domain, with the rest obtained from reference TRBV7-9 and TRBJ2-1, is as follows: DTGVSQNPRHKITKRGQNVTFRCDPISEHNRLYWYRQTLGQGPEFLTYFQNEAQLEKSRLLSDRFSAERPKGSFSTLEIQRTEQGDSAMYLCASSDSSSYNEQFFGPGTRLTVL.

This sequence joins TRBV27 and TRBJ1-1; 9 bases are a match to TRBD1. This CDR3 region has 16 residues. V was clipped by 3 bases and J by 4 bases; unmatched bases: 9. Germline CDR1 is MNHEY and CDR2 is SMNVEV (reference sequence). CDR3 bases: TGTGCCAGCAGTTTCTTTTGGGACAGGGCGATCACTGAAGCTTTCTTT. Residues: CASSFFWDRAITEAFF.

This clone showed up just a few times. This chain connects TRBV28 to TRBJ2-1, with TRBD1 as a possible D gene (5 bases). Germline V CDR1 and CDR2: MDHEN, SYDVKM. V gave up 6 bases and J gave up 6 bases, with 9 bases separating them. The CDR3 runs 12 residues. This CDR3 reads CASRMTVNEQFF. CDR3 nucleotide sequence: TGTGCCAGCAGAATGACAGTCAATGAGCAGTTCTTC.

V is TRBV4-1 and J is TRBJ2-7, with 10 bases aligning to TRBD2. Per germline, CDR1 MGHRA and CDR2 YSYEKL. V was clipped by 1 base and J by 3 bases; unmatched bases: 3. The CDR3 totals 15 residues. The CDR3 DNA reads as TGCGCCAGCAGCCAAGGGACTAGCGGTATCTACGAGCAGTACTTC. It translates to CASSQGTSGIYEQYF.

To note about this clone: Compared with germline, one end of the junction differs, possibly owing to a read error. This chain connects TRBV5-6 to TRBJ2-7, with TRBD2 as a possible D gene (6 bases). Germline CDR1 reads SGHDT; CDR2 reads YYEEEE. CDR3 size: 11 residues. The CDR3 reads CASSFGGPEAF. The CDR3 nucleotides read TGTGCCAGCAGTTTCGGGGGTCCCGAGGCCTTC.

The rearrangement joins TRBV7-2 to TRBJ2-7; 12 bases line up with TRBD1. This CDR3 region has 15 residues. The germline gives CDR1 SGHTA, CDR2 FQGNSA. V gave up 5 bases and J gave up 2 bases; unmatched junction bases: 4. The CDR3 region is CASSEGTGGPYEQYF. CDR3 nucleotides: TGTGCCAGCAGCGAAGGGACAGGGGGCCCCTACGAGCAGTACTTC.

This clone was observed a few times. The V call is TRBV7-3, the J call TRBJ2-3; 12 bases line up with TRBD2. J lost 3 bases, V lost 1 base, and 11 bases had no gene match. CDR1 is SGHTA, CDR2 FQGTGA, per germline. This CDR3 contains 19 residues. In DNA form, the CDR3 reads TGTGCCAGCAGCTTAAATCCAGGGACGGGGACTAGCGGGACAGATACGCAGTATTTT. Its translation: CASSLNPGTGTSGTDTQYF.

This clone was seen a handful of times. The rearrangement joins TRBV19 to TRBJ1-2; D might be TRBD1 (6 bases). The CDR3 contains 14 residues. V lost 1 base and J 2 bases, leaving 8 bases between the germline ends. The V gene's germline CDR1 is LNHDA and CDR2 SQIVND (reference sequence). The CDR3 sequence: CASSIGRGNYGYTF. CDR3 nucleotides: TGTGCCAGTAGTATAGGCAGGGGCAACTATGGCTACACCTTC.

This clone was seen more than once but under ten times. The chain joins TRBV6-1 to TRBJ2-7; TRBD2 aligns across 7 bases. The germline CDR1 and CDR2 sequences are MNHNS and SASEGT. The length of the CDR3 is 14 residues. J was trimmed by 3 bases and V by 3 bases; bases with no gene match: 5. The CDR3 DNA follows: TGTGCCAGCAGTGAGGGGGGGACGGACTACGAGCAGTACTTC. It encodes CASSEGGTDYEQYF.

The rearrangement uses TRBV12-3 or TRBV12-4 and TRBJ1-1; tentative D call: TRBD1 (6 bases). V lost 4 bases to trimming and J lost 7 bases, with 10 bases between them. This CDR3 spans 12 amino acids. CDR3 nucleotides: TGTGCCAGCAGTTATCAGGGGCTTGAAGCTTTCTTT. Translating gives CASSYQGLEAFF.

This clone is judged medium-sized. The chain combines TRBV6-1 with TRBJ2-3, with 9 bases aligning to TRBD1. The trim removed 2 bases at V and 4 bases at J, leaving 10 bases unmatched. Germline CDR1 is MNHNS and CDR2 is SASEGT. The CDR3 has 17 residues. CDR3 loop: CASSESVPGQGADTQYF. In DNA form, the CDR3 reads TGTGCCAGCAGTGAATCCGTCCCGGGACAGGGTGCAGATACGCAGTATTTT.

CDR3 coding DNA: TGTGCCAGCCGAGGAGGGACGAACACCGGGGAGCTGTTTTTT. Amino acids: CASRGGTNTGELFF. V is TRBV28 and J is TRBJ2-2; perhaps TRBD2 as D (6 bases). The germline CDR1 and CDR2 sequences are MDHEN and SYDVKM. V was clipped by 8 bases and J by 0 bases, with 10 bases between them. This CDR3 is built from 14 residues. The full variable domain, in which reference TRBV28 and TRBJ2-2 provide the parts outside the CDR3, is DVKVTQSSRYLVKRTGEKVFLECVQDMDHENMFWYRQDPGLGLRLIYFSYDVKMKEKGDIPEGYSVSREKKERFSLILESASTNQTSMYLCASRGGTNTGELFFGEGSRLTVL.

CDR3: CASSIRGSSGNTIYF. In nucleotides, the CDR3 is TGTGCCAGCAGCATCAGGGGGAGCTCTGGAAACACCATATATTTT. This chain uses TRBV9 with TRBJ1-3; TRBD1 agrees at 7 bases. This CDR3 spans 15 amino acids. Germline V gene data show CDR1 as SGDLS and CDR2 as YYNGEE. Trimming removed 4 bases from V and 0 bases from J; junction bases left unmatched: 4.